Following are 19 T cell receptor beta chains from one sample sequenced in a study of metastatic and nonmetastatic thyroid tumors. TCRdb ran MiXCR on the PCR reads. This sample carries about 82,000 clones, roughly an eighth of them seen once, and the ten largest clones take 8.5% to 10%. No patient had received any treatment before thyroid surgery. Material: tumor tissue. The origin of the receptors is a female donor with papillary thyroid cancer or a benign thyroid nodule (not recorded which). Some clones in this sample may be carry-over from other donors' samples.

Details on this clone: This could be a read error, since a much larger clone is one nucleotide away. The chain uses TRBV27 and TRBJ2-2; the D gene is possibly TRBD2 (6 bases). CDR3 length: 12 amino acids. The V end was cut by 7 bases, the J end by 7 bases, with 10 bases between. CDR1 is MNHEY, CDR2 SMNVEV, per germline (reference sequence). This CDR3 reads CASILGGGELFF. Written as DNA, the CDR3 is TGTGCCAGCATCCTCGGGGGCGGGGAGCTGTTTTTT.

This clone came up a few times. The gene calls are TRBV29-1 and TRBJ2-5, with D uncertain. CDR1 and CDR2 from the germline V gene are SQVTM and ANQGSEA. V lost 6 bases to trimming and J lost 2 bases, with 22 bases between them. The CDR3 has 16 residues. CDR3 region: CSVRLRKEVIQETQYF. Written as DNA, the CDR3 is TGCAGCGTGAGGCTCCGAAAAGAGGTTATACAAGAGACCCAGTACTTC.

This clone occurred many times. The V gene is TRBV11-2, the J gene TRBJ1-4; D remains unclear. The V end lost 3 bases, the J end lost 3 bases, and 8 bases lay between the germline ends. Per the germline V gene, CDR1 is SGHAT and CDR2 is FQNNGV. This CDR3 region has 14 residues. This CDR3 is CASSFNQANEKLFF. Written as DNA, the CDR3 is TGTGCCAGCAGCTTTAACCAGGCTAATGAAAAACTGTTTTTT.

This clone showed up many times. The chain employs TRBV20-1 and TRBJ2-1; 14 bases are shared with TRBD2. Trimming took 6 bases from V and 5 from J; bases not matched to a gene: 9. CDR1 is DFQATT and CDR2 is SNEGSKA in the germline V gene (reference sequence). CDR3 length equals 16 residues. CDR3 coding DNA: TGCAGTGCAGGAGGGACTAGCGGGAGTCAACACAATGAGCAGTTCTTC. It codes for CSAGGTSGSQHNEQFF.

This clone turned up a few times. This could be a read error, since a much larger clone is one nucleotide away. The V call is TRBV19, the J call TRBJ2-7, with D perhaps given as TRBD1 or TRBD2 (5 bases each). This CDR3 has 12 amino acids. The V end was cut by 5 bases, the J end by 5 bases, with 10 bases between. Germline V CDR1 and CDR2: LNHDA, SQIVND (reference sequence). The CDR3: CASSPWDHEQYF. CDR3 in DNA: TGTGCCAGTAGTCCATGGGACCACGAGCAGTACTTC.

As to this clone: With a much larger clone just one base away, this may be a read error. The V and J genes are TRBV5-6 and TRBJ2-7; D is perhaps TRBD2 (5 bases). The germline V gene has CDR1 SGHDT and CDR2 YYEEEE. This CDR3 has 15 amino acids. Between the trimmed V and J ends, which lost 4 bases and 2 bases, there was a span of 16 bases. CDR3 in amino acids: CASSPPGVAAYEQYF. The CDR3 region has the DNA TGTGCCAGCAGCCCACCCGGGGTAGCAGCCTACGAGCAGTACTTC.

This clone was seen at least ten times. V usage is TRBV12-3 or TRBV12-4 and J usage is TRBJ1-4, with TRBD1 identical over 7 bases. V was clipped by 6 bases and J by 10 bases; unmatched bases: 2. The CDR3 sequence is 11 residues long. For the CDR3, the DNA is TGTGCCAGCAGCCGGGACAGAAAACTGTTTTTT. Amino acid sequence: CASSRDRKLFF.

This clone was counted a few times. This may be a read error, as it is one base from a much larger clone. The rearrangement links TRBV6-2 or TRBV6-3 to TRBJ1-5; D unclear. The germline gives CDR1 MNHEY, CDR2 SVGEGT. V lost 2 bases and J 7 bases, leaving 3 bases between the germline ends. The CDR3 is made up of 11 amino acids. CDR3 nucleotide sequence: TGTGCCAGCAGTTACACACAGCCCCAGCATTTT. This sequence encodes CASSYTQPQHF.

This clone was seen more than once but under ten times. This may come from a read error, since a much larger clone is one base off. V is TRBV2 and J is TRBJ2-1; D remains unclear. The length of the CDR3 is 12 residues. CDR1 SNHLY and CDR2 FYNNEI come from the germline V gene. The CDR3 sequence: CASVISDNEQFF. The CDR3 nucleotides read TGTGCCAGCGTCATCTCCGACAATGAGCAGTTCTTC.

This clone was seen a handful of times. The V and J genes are TRBV19 and TRBJ2-3; TRBD1 matches at 11 bases. CDR1 and CDR2 from the germline V gene are LNHDA and SQIVND (reference sequence). The trim removed 3 bases at V and 4 bases at J, leaving 3 bases unmatched. The CDR3 has 15 residues. Written as DNA, the CDR3 is TGTGCCAGTAGTATTGGGACAGGGGGGGCAGATACGCAGTATTTT. Its translation is CASSIGTGGADTQYF.

Many counts were recorded for this clone. The chain combines TRBV20-1 with TRBJ2-7; TRBD2 matches 9 bases. There are 17 residues in the CDR3. V was pared by 0 bases and J by 6 bases, with 15 bases of the junction left unmatched. Germline CDR1 is DFQATT and CDR2 is SNEGSKA (reference sequence). The CDR3 DNA reads as TGCAGTGCTAGAGAGGGGGGGGGAGTAGCGGGAGTGGTCGAGCAGTACTTC. Protein sequence: CSAREGGGVAGVVEQYF.

There are many counts of this clone. A read error may explain this, as a much larger clone is one base away. CDR3 bases: TGTGCCAGCAGCCCGACAGGGGGCATCGACCATGGCTACACCTTC. It specifies CASSPTGGIDHGYTF. The V call is TRBV28, the J call TRBJ1-2; 10 bases agree with TRBD1. The J segment lost 6 bases and the V segment lost 6 bases, leaving 10 bases of the junction unmatched. CDR1 and CDR2 (germline): MDHEN, SYDVKM. The CDR3 length is 15 residues.

This clone came up many times. An end of the junction does not agree with germline; a read error may underlie this. The chain combines TRBV2 with TRBJ2-3; D may be TRBD2 (5 bases). The germline V gene encodes CDR1 SNHLY and CDR2 FYNNEI. The CDR3 consists of 15 residues. This CDR3 is CASSEGLARGNTQYF. The CDR3 nucleotides are TGTGCCAGCAGCGAAGGGTTAGCCCGGGGAAATACGCAGTATTTT.

There are many counts of this clone. This chain connects TRBV12-3 or TRBV12-4 to TRBJ1-1; the D gene is possibly TRBD1 (6 bases). The CDR3 extends over 14 amino acids. V gave up 3 bases and J gave up 1 base, with 9 bases separating them. This CDR3 is CASSLTGENTEAFF. The CDR3 bases are TGTGCCAGCAGTTTGACAGGTGAGAACACTGAAGCTTTCTTT.

This clone has a handful of counts. The V and J genes are TRBV6-1 and TRBJ2-7, with 8 bases fitting TRBD2. Germline CDR1 reads MNHNS; CDR2 reads SASEGT. The CDR3 consists of 15 residues. Germline trimming cut 5 bases from V and 2 bases from J; bases unmatched to any gene: 8. The CDR3 bases are TGTGCCAGCAGTCTTTCTAGCGGGCTTACCTACGAGCAGTACTTC. The encoded protein is CASSLSSGLTYEQYF.

This clone was seen at least ten times. The chain couples TRBV6-4 to TRBJ2-6, with D possibly matching TRBD2 (6 bases). V lost 4 bases to trimming and J lost 2 bases, with 6 bases between them. Germline V gives CDR1 MRHNA, CDR2 SNTAGT. The CDR3 spans 14 residues. The CDR3 coding sequence is TGTGCCAGCAGTGGGACTACTGGGGCCAACGTCCTGACTTTC. This sequence encodes CASSGTTGANVLTF.

The gene calls are TRBV7-8 and TRBJ2-7; no definite D call. Trimming removed 2 bases from V and 3 bases from J, with 14 bases in between. There are 15 residues in the CDR3. Germline V gives CDR1 SGHVS, CDR2 FQNEAQ. The CDR3 loop reads CASSLRLSLDYEQYF. CDR3 nucleotide sequence: TGTGCCAGCAGCTTACGTCTATCGTTAGACTACGAGCAGTACTTC.

Details on this clone: This CDR3 is missing its conserved last phenylalanine or tryptophan, likely due to a read error. The chain uses TRBV7-2 and TRBJ2-1; weak D call: TRBD2 (5 bases). Germline assignment: CDR1 SGHTA and CDR2 FQGNSA. V lost 3 bases and J lost 6, with 9 bases in between. This CDR3 contains 13 residues. For the CDR3, the DNA is TGTGCCAGCAGCTTCCTCCGGGGCAATGAGCAGTTCCTC. Residues: CASSFLRGNEQFL.

There are a few counts of this clone. In nucleotides, the CDR3 is TGTGCCAGCATTTATGGGGTGGGTACGCAGTATTTT. Its translation: CASIYGVGTQYF. This sequence joins TRBV6-1 and TRBJ2-3; D unclear. CDR1 MNHNS and CDR2 SASEGT come from the germline V gene. This CDR3 is built from 12 residues. V lost 7 bases, J lost 8 bases, and 13 bases lay in between.